The rows below give T cell receptor beta chains drawn from one sample of a study of neoadjuvant nivolumab and ipilimumab in lung cancer. Clones were sequenced by immunoSEQ multiplex PCR, and TCRdb holds only the in-frame ones, with some missing. The table shows fewer than 10,000 clones, with about four fifths occurring only once. The material was adjacent normal lung tissue, obtained after neoadjuvant nivolumab, alone or with ipilimumab, at or shortly before surgery. The receptors stem from an adult with non-small cell lung cancer. CDR3s include the opening cysteine and the closing phenylalanine or tryptophan. Fields, in order: J gene, V gene, clone size, D gene, CDR3 protein, CDR3 DNA. The D gene is left open where the match is weak. For some rows the clone size is stated as once, few or many, or as a class when expanded; others skip it.

TRBJ1-2	TRBV6-5	NA	NA	CASSPLAGLGTF	TGTGCCAGCAGTCCCCTGGCGGGCTTGGGCACCTTC
TRBJ2-2	TRBV7-6	NA	NA	CASRRGSGDTGELFF	TGTGCCAGCAGGAGAGGTTCAGGAGACACCGGGGAGCTGTTTTTT
TRBJ2-1	TRBV5-1	NA	TRBD2	CASTLAGGYNEQFF	TGCGCCAGCACCCTAGCGGGGGGCTACAATGAGCAGTTCTTC
TRBJ1-4	TRBV11-2	NA	TRBD1	CASSPGQGVEKLFF	TGTGCCAGCAGCCCTGGGCAGGGGGTTGAAAAACTGTTTTTT
TRBJ2-3	TRBV5-4	NA	TRBD1	CASSFPGTGVTDTQYF	TGTGCCAGCAGCTTCCCGGGGACAGGGGTGACCGATACGCAGTATTTT
TRBJ1-6	TRBV11-3	once	NA	CASSFERDSPLHF	TGTGCCAGCAGCTTCGAAAGGGACTCACCCCTCCACTTT
TRBJ2-7	TRBV28	NA	NA	CAISGASGQLDYEQYF	TGTGCCATCTCAGGGGCTTCAGGACAGCTCGACTACGAGCAGTACTTC
TRBJ1-2	TRBV29-1	NA	NA	CSVVGGSNYGYTF	TGCAGCGTTGTGGGAGGGTCGAACTATGGCTACACCTTC
TRBJ1-4	TRBV4-1	once	NA	CASSQVQGSNEKLFF	TGCGCCAGCAGCCAAGTACAGGGATCTAATGAAAAACTGTTTTTT
TRBJ1-5	TRBV29-1	NA	TRBD1	CSAGGRGGNQPQHF	TGCAGCGCTGGGGGCAGGGGGGGCAATCAGCCCCAGCATTTT
TRBJ1-2	TRBV5-4	NA	TRBD1	CASSSLETGIRGYTF	TGTGCCAGCAGCTCACTTGAGACAGGGATACGTGGCTACACCTTC
TRBJ2-2	TRBV7-2	NA	NA	CASSSTTASTGELFF	TGTGCCAGCAGCTCCACGACGGCTAGTACCGGGGAGCTGTTTTTT
TRBJ2-5	TRBV10-2	NA	NA	CASSGPGRTQETQYF	TGCGCCAGCAGTGGTCCCGGACGCACTCAAGAGACCCAGTACTTC
TRBJ2-7	TRBV6-1	NA	TRBD2	CASRGGDYEQYF	TGTGCCAGCAGGGGGGGGGACTACGAGCAGTACTTC
TRBJ2-3	TRBV29-1	NA	TRBD2	CSVAGGQNTQYF	TGCAGCGTAGCGGGGGGGCAAAATACGCAGTATTTT
TRBJ2-7	TRBV5-1	NA	NA	CASSFLKGSSYEQYF	TGCGCCAGCAGCTTTTTGAAGGGGAGTTCCTACGAGCAGTACTTC
TRBJ2-7	TRBV30	NA	NA	CACQEIHEQYF	TGTGCCTGCCAGGAGATCCACGAGCAGTACTTC
TRBJ2-3	TRBV9	NA	NA	CASSAGPRGITDTQYF	TGTGCCAGCAGCGCCGGTCCACGGGGGATCACAGATACGCAGTATTTT
TRBJ1-2	TRBV5-1	NA	NA	CASSMDSYYGYTF	TGCGCCAGCAGCATGGACAGCTACTATGGCTACACCTTC
TRBJ1-5	TRBV18	large	NA	CASSREGSDNQPQHF	TGTGCCAGCTCCCGCGAGGGGAGCGACAATCAGCCCCAGCATTTT
TRBJ1-4	TRBV2	NA	NA	CASSEIGAQKLFF	TGTGCCAGCAGTGAAATTGGGGCCCAAAAACTGTTTTTT
TRBJ1-2	TRBV10-1	once	TRBD1	CASLGTGGDYGYTF	TGCGCCAGCTTAGGGACAGGGGGCGACTATGGCTACACCTTC
TRBJ2-3	TRBV6-5	once	NA	CASSPDGPVTDTQYF	TGTGCCAGCAGCCCCGACGGACCTGTCACAGATACGCAGTATTTT
TRBJ2-7	TRBV12-5	NA	NA	CAASGGREQYF	TGTGCTGCGTCAGGGGGGCGCGAGCAGTACTTC
TRBJ2-5	TRBV6-5	once	NA	CASRQGETQYF	TGTGCCAGCAGACAAGGGGAGACCCAGTACTTC
TRBJ2-3	TRBV11-1	few	TRBD2	CASNRGGPDTQYF	TGTGCCAGCAACCGGGGGGGCCCAGATACGCAGTATTTT
TRBJ2-1	TRBV5-6	NA	NA	CASSPGQRRLLSNEQFF	TGTGCCAGCAGCCCTGGCCAGCGGCGTCTTCTAAGCAATGAGCAGTTCTTC
TRBJ2-7	TRBV5-1	NA	TRBD2	CASSLLAGGLYEQYF	TGCGCCAGCAGCTTACTAGCGGGGGGGCTCTACGAGCAGTACTTC
TRBJ2-7	TRBV11-1	NA	TRBD1	CASSFGTGGWHEQYF	TGTGCCAGCAGCTTTGGGACAGGGGGCTGGCACGAGCAGTACTTC
TRBJ2-4	TRBV6-5	NA	NA	CASSSTANIQYF	TGTGCCAGCAGTTCGACAGCCAACATTCAGTACTTC
TRBJ2-7	TRBV9	NA	NA	CASSRAVSYEQYF	TGTGCCAGCAGTAGAGCGGTATCCTACGAGCAGTACTTC
TRBJ1-2	TRBV18	NA	NA	CASSPLQDFYGYTF	TGTGCCAGCTCACCACTCCAGGACTTCTATGGCTACACCTTC
TRBJ1-2	TRBV6-6	NA	NA	CASSPPGGYTF	TGTGCCAGCAGCCCCCCGGGAGGCTACACCTTC
TRBJ2-5	TRBV7-9	NA	TRBD2	CASSLARTSGETQYF	TGTGCCAGCAGCTTAGCGAGGACTAGCGGGGAGACCCAGTACTTC
TRBJ1-6	TRBV5-8	large	NA	CASSFGWDSPLHF	TGTGCCAGCAGCTTCGGATGGGATTCACCCCTCCACTTT
TRBJ2-1	TRBV18	NA	TRBD1	CASSPPDRWGNEQFF	TGTGCCAGCTCACCCCCGGACAGGTGGGGCAATGAGCAGTTCTTC
TRBJ2-2	TRBV7-3	NA	TRBD2	CASSLRSGGAGELFF	TGTGCCAGCAGCCTAAGGTCCGGGGGGGCCGGGGAGCTGTTTTTT